This T cell receptor beta chain was captured by sequencing in a study of T cells in Graves' hyperthyroidism and ophthalmopathy (dated by TCRdb to between 2017 and 2020). With respect to the entire study: Peripheral blood samples were taken at initial diagnosis, before any treatment was given. TCR Vbeta CDR3 sequencing of 135 peripheral blood samples (over 40 ophthalmopathy, approximately 80 hyperthyroidism and approximately 17 progressor patients) is reported in the paper. A discovery cohort of approximately 97 patients, roughly 45 with Graves' ophthalmopathy and fewer than 65 with stable Graves' hyperthyroidism, was used to find distinguishing TCR V-J signatures. Whether ophthalmopathy could be predicted prospectively was tested in an independent validation cohort made up of some 20 hyperthyroidism patients plus 17 patients who later progressed to ophthalmopathy. Once sampling was done, hyperthyroidism patients were given methimazole at a starting dose of 30 mg daily, whereas ophthalmopathy patients were given high-dose intravenous methylprednisolone. The approximately 100 discovery patients were randomly split 7:3 into training and test sets. In several Graves' hyperthyroidism patients, the study also compared T-cell repertoires from thyroid tissue with T-cell repertoires from blood. Points the paper makes about the study in general: Most expanded thyroid clonotypes (frequency above 0.001) were also detected in blood, a finding suggesting that blood repertoires may reflect thyroid immune responses. Ophthalmopathy was separated from stable hyperthyroidism by a 13 V-J signature model, with 87.88% sensitivity and roughly 81% specificity obtained in cross-validation and 80%/75% obtained in testing. Sample size was not statistically predetermined, and blinding of investigators to group allocation was not performed. In validation, progression to ophthalmopathy was predicted by the model with 65% to 71% sensitivity and roughly 76% specificity, a median of about 6.8 months before onset.

Graves' hyperthyroidism was defined as stable when no progression to ophthalmopathy occurred over 18 months of follow-up. Hyperthyroidism patients were newly diagnosed, with disease duration under 2 months, and aged 18 to 65 years. Patients with uncontrolled infections, other autoimmune diseases, pregnancy or lactation were excluded. Diagnoses were based on clinical symptoms, serum thyroxine and TRAb, thyroid ultrasound and orbital computed tomography. PBMCs were separated from approximately 10 ml of fresh peripheral blood using Ficoll-Paque density gradient centrifugation. Total RNA was extracted using Trizol reagent, and RNA quality was assessed on an Agilent 2100 Bioanalyzer. The TCR beta CDR3 regions were amplified from RNA transcripts. A first-round RT-PCR of the TCR CDR3 used the HTBI primer set with the Qiagen OneStep RT-PCR kit. Libraries were constructed in a second round of multiplex PCR, after which size selection and purification were carried out. Paired-end sequencing of the libraries was performed with 100 bp reads on an Illumina HiSeq2000. Per the original workflow: SOAPnuke was used to process the raw data, with reads discarded if the reads contained adapters or uncalled bases, had a mean Phred below 15, or lacked an exact constant-primer or identifier match. High-quality paired reads were merged with COPE v1.2.5, and unique nucleotide sequences were defined as clonotypes. Clonotypes were aligned to IMGT TRBV, TRBD and TRBJ reference segments using MiTCR v1.1. The analysis was restricted to V-J combinations with a frequency above 0.0001, which together covered approximately 99% of the repertoires. A TCS score was defined as the ratio of F50 (clonal expansion) to E x V (chaos), with BLOSUM62-based TCRdist applied between CDR3 peptides within each V-J. Welch's t-statistics and random forest reduced around 550 V-J features to some 14, which were used in a naive Bayes classifier (R e1071). TCRdb's own reprocessing of the public reads used fastp at Q25 and MiXCR and kept productive beta chains. Duplicate CDR3 protein sequences are folded into a single record with the most common DNA and genes. TCRdb's processing, not the authors', yielded these V and J calls. The sample table shows hundreds of thousands of distinct CDR3 sequences, and 12% to 15% are seen once. 10% to 13% of the sample is taken by the ten largest.

There are 14 amino acids in the CDR3, from cysteine to phenylalanine inclusive. Only CDR3 DNA remains: 42 bases, in frame from the first base. Per the germline V gene, SNHLY is the CDR1 and FYNNEI is the CDR2. The junction shows trimming of 2 bases on V and 6 bases on J, plus 11 bases between the germline ends. Note on this clonotype: What this receptor recognizes is not known. Per-nucleotide qualities are absent, and no much larger clonotype sits a single base away.

The receptor was isolated from a woman between 18 and 29 years old with Graves' hyperthyroidism. Sequenced material: blood. The chain is made from TRBV2 and TRBJ1-5; matching of 5 bases hints at TRBD1 as the D gene. The CDR3 amino acid sequence is: CASSEISGGQPQHF. DNA sequence: TGTGCCAGCAGTGAAATATCCGGGGGTCAGCCCCAGCATTTT.